This T cell receptor (beta chain) was observed in a study of T cell repertoires in cytomegalovirus infection. Study details: It was the public TCR beta signatures that indicated both CMV infection and matching HLA type.

Trimming stripped 1 base from V and 0 bases from J, with 4 bases between. Germline loops: CDR1 LNHDA, CDR2 SQIVND (reference sequence). This CDR3 spans 13 amino acids. In this sample, this clonotype turned up a few times. The target antigen is unknown. Study-wide results and caveats: Clonotypes of TCR beta that were HLA-C-restricted and CMV-specific dominated the ex vivo response. Of the TCR beta families, the public ones yielded a cumulative frequency that identified carriers of CMV plus the relevant HLA.

TCRdb re-derived calls from the reads in MiXCR, one entry per CDR3 protein. The repertoire has about 920,000 distinct CDR3 sequences, around 32% of them found once; the top ten carry over 13%. V and J are TRBV19 and TRBJ2-7; D is uncertain. The sample was cultured CD8+ T cells from PBMCs, taken from culture after CMV antigen stimulation. The receptor was isolated from a human donor in good health (CMV status not recorded). Some clones in this sample may be carry-over from other donors' samples. CDR3 bases: TGTGCCAGTAGTATAGTTCCCTCCTACGAGCAGTACTTC. Protein product: CASSIVPSYEQYF.